One sample yielded the 21 T cell receptor beta chains listed below, sequenced in a study of vaccination effects on CD4 cells after COVID-19. These receptors have no known antigen. Libraries were prepared by immunoSEQ multiplex PCR; TCRdb keeps only in-frame clonotypes and omits some of them. Altogether about 50,000 clones are present, 70% to 80% being singletons, with the ten largest covering approximately 3%. Investigators separated out CD4+ T cells once 10 days of culture had passed. This specimen consisted of CD4+ T cells from PBMCs cultured without peptide, obtained before COVID-19 vaccination. The receptor set was obtained from a human donor who received a COVID-19 vaccine.

The gene calls are TRBV6-1 and TRBJ1-2; tentatively, D is TRBD1 (6 bases). With 2 bases removed from V and 2 bases from J, the gap between germline ends came to 12 bases. There are 15 residues in the CDR3. The germline V gene has CDR1 MNHNS and CDR2 SASEGT. CDR3 bases: TGTGCCAGCAGTGAAAAGGGCCAGGGGAACTATGGCTACACCTTC. Its protein product is CASSEKGQGNYGYTF.

The genes are TRBV5-1 and TRBJ1-6, with a possible D match to TRBD1 (5 bases). Per germline, CDR1 SGHRS and CDR2 YFSETQ. Trimming left V 0 bases short and J 8 bases short, with 18 bases between. The CDR3 totals 17 residues. The CDR3: CASSLAKESGGYSPLHF. The DNA of the CDR3 is TGCGCCAGCAGCTTGGCCAAGGAGTCCGGGGGTTATTCACCCCTCCACTTT.

The genes are TRBV4-1 and TRBJ1-1, with no clear D. The CDR3 has 15 residues. The ends were cut back, 1 base at V and 0 bases at J, with 9 bases in the middle. The germline V gene has CDR1 MGHRA and CDR2 YSYEKL. The CDR3 region is CASSQVPSVNTEAFF. The CDR3 region has the DNA TGCGCCAGCAGCCAAGTCCCGTCTGTGAACACTGAAGCTTTCTTT.

In this sample, this clone turned up a few times. This chain uses TRBV5-8 with TRBJ1-6, with 9 bases matching TRBD1. CDR1 and CDR2 from the germline V gene are SGHTS and YDEGEE. This CDR3 region has 14 residues. V was pared by 4 bases and J by 8 bases, with 4 bases of the junction left unmatched. The CDR3 sequence: CASSLDRGYSPLHF. The CDR3 DNA reads TGTGCCAGCAGCCTGGACAGGGGTTATTCACCCCTCCACTTT.

In nucleotides, the CDR3 is TGTGCCAGCCAAGGACAGGTCTTGACAGATACGCAGTATTTT. This encodes CASQGQVLTDTQYF. The rearrangement joins TRBV6-5 to TRBJ2-3; 7 positions match TRBD1. The CDR3 extends over 14 amino acids. Looked up from germline, CDR1 is MNHEY and CDR2 is SVGAGI. V shed 8 bases, J shed 3 bases, and the junction held 8 bases outside the gene matches.

V is TRBV10-3 and J is TRBJ1-2; D possibly corresponds to TRBD1 (6 bases). This CDR3 comprises 13 residues. Germline CDR1 ENHRY, CDR2 SYGVKD. Trimming pared 8 bases from V and 8 bases from J, leaving 18 bases between. The CDR3 coding sequence is TGTGCCATCCAAGGGGGGGCGGGGAGAGGCTACACCTTC. Its translation: CAIQGGAGRGYTF.

In nucleotides, the CDR3 is TGTGCCAGCAGCCCCCTGAGGGTGGGAGATACGCAGTATTTT. It specifies CASSPLRVGDTQYF. This rearrangement joins TRBV7-7 to TRBJ2-3; possibly TRBD2 for D (5 bases). The CDR3 sequence is 14 residues long. The V gene lost 5 bases and the J gene lost 5 bases, with 14 bases spanning the gap. Germline-derived CDR1 and CDR2 are SSHAT and FNYEAQ (reference sequence).

The chain couples TRBV10-2 to TRBJ2-7; 7 bases line up with TRBD1. Looked up from germline, CDR1 is WSHSY and CDR2 is SAAADI. The CDR3 length is 12 residues. Trimming took 4 bases from V and 4 from J; bases not matched to a gene: 1. The CDR3 DNA reads TGCGCCAGCAGTGGGGACAGATACGAGCAGTACGTC. Protein sequence: CASSGDRYEQYV.

V is TRBV19 and J is TRBJ2-2, with 7 bases that match TRBD1. This CDR3 has 21 amino acids. Germline CDR1 LNHDA, CDR2 SQIVND (reference sequence). The trim removed 0 bases at V and 0 bases at J, leaving 16 bases unmatched. CDR3 sequence (DNA): TGTGCCAGTAGTATAGATGGCTACGTAAGGACAGGCGCCGCGAACACCGGGGAGCTGTTTTTT. Its translation is CASSIDGYVRTGAANTGELFF. Complete variable domain (other parts from reference TRBV19 and TRBJ2-2): DGGITQSPKYLFRKEGQNVTLSCEQNLNHDAMYWYRQDPGQGLRLIYYSQIVNDFQKGDIAEGYSVSREKKESFPLTVTSAQKNPTAFYLCASSIDGYVRTGAANTGELFFGEGSRLTVL.

The chain uses TRBV6-6 and TRBJ1-2, with TRBD1 as a possible D gene (5 bases). The CDR3 length is 17 residues. The germline gives CDR1 MNHNY, CDR2 SVGAGI (reference sequence). Trimming took off 5 bases at V and 4 bases at J, with 23 bases between the two ends. CDR3 sequence (DNA): TGTGCCAGCAGTCTCTATTTCGGGGGGGTCGAGGGCTATGGCTACACCTTC. It translates to CASSLYFGGVEGYGYTF.

Only one count was recorded for this clone. The rearrangement uses TRBV7-3 and TRBJ1-1; D perhaps matches TRBD1 (6 bases). V lost 4 bases and J lost 5, with 11 bases in between. Germline-derived CDR1 and CDR2 are SGHTA and FQGTGA. CDR3 length: 13 amino acids. The CDR3 reads CASSSRGWTEAFF. The DNA of the CDR3 is TGTGCCAGCAGCTCAAGGGGGTGGACTGAAGCTTTCTTT.

The V gene is TRBV19, the J gene TRBJ1-1, with D possibly TRBD1 on 6 matching bases. The length of the CDR3 is 15 residues. V was shortened by 6 bases and J by 6 bases, with 20 bases between the two germline ends. The germline gives CDR1 LNHDA, CDR2 SQIVND (reference sequence). In DNA form, the CDR3 reads TGTGCCAGTAGGACGAGGACAGTGGGAAACCCTGAAGCTTTCTTT. It yields the protein CASRTRTVGNPEAFF.

The chain combines TRBV4-3 with TRBJ2-6, with no clear D. Trimming shortened V by 4 bases and J by 0 bases, and 7 bases separated the two germline ends. The CDR3 loop spans 15 amino acids. Germline V CDR1 and CDR2: LGHNA, YSLEER. In DNA, the CDR3 is TGCGCCAGCAGCCTCGGTTACTCTGGGGCCAACGTCCTGACTTTC. Translated, it gives CASSLGYSGANVLTF.

This chain connects TRBV3-1 (or the pseudogene TRBV3-2) to TRBJ2-7; D may be TRBD2 (5 bases). Germline CDR1 LGHDT, CDR2 YNNKEL (reference sequence). V was pared by 5 bases and J by 3 bases, with 8 bases between. The CDR3 runs to 12 residues. In nucleotides, the CDR3 is TGTGCCAGCAGCGTCGGGATCTACGAGCAGTACGTC. Protein product: CASSVGIYEQYV.

The rearrangement uses TRBV30 and TRBJ1-3, with no clear D. Deletions cut 3 bases from V and 3 bases from J, with 15 bases between. Germline values: CDR1 GTSNPN, CDR2 SVGIG (reference sequence). CDR3 length equals 15 residues. DNA for the CDR3: TGTGCCTGGAGGAGGACTACCTACTTTGGAAACACCATATATTTT. This gives the protein CAWRRTTYFGNTIYF.

This chain connects TRBV10-1 to TRBJ2-5; 11 positions match TRBD2. V shed 4 bases, J shed 4 bases, and the junction held 5 bases outside the gene matches. The CDR3 length is 15 residues. The V gene's germline CDR1 is WNHNN and CDR2 SYGVQD (reference sequence). The CDR3 DNA reads TGCGCCAGCAGTGTAGCCCTAGCGGGGGGAGAGACCCAGTACTTC. Protein product: CASSVALAGGETQYF.

The chain combines TRBV2 with TRBJ2-2; the D gene is possibly TRBD1 (5 bases). Per germline, CDR1 SNHLY and CDR2 FYNNEI. V lost 4 bases to trimming and J lost 0 bases, with 9 bases between them. The CDR3 covers 15 residues. Here the CDR3 DNA reads TGTGCCAGCAGTGGACAGTCCGCGAACACCGGGGAGCTGTTTTTT. Protein product: CASSGQSANTGELFF. Based on the CDR3 plus reference TRBV2 and TRBJ2-2, the full variable domain is EPEVTQTPSHQVTQMGQEVILRCVPISNHLYFYWYRQILGQKVEFLVSFYNNEISEKSEIFDDQFSVERPDGSNFTLKIRSTKLEDSAMYFCASSGQSANTGELFFGEGSRLTVL.

This clone was seen a handful of times. This chain links TRBV2 with TRBJ2-2, with a weak D call TRBD1 (7 bases). V shed 8 bases and J shed 7 bases, with 14 bases lying between them. Per the germline V gene, CDR1 is SNHLY and CDR2 is FYNNEI. CDR3 length equals 13 residues. As DNA, the CDR3 is TGTGCCAGCGACAGGGAGGTCATCGGGGAGCTGTTTTTT. Translated: CASDREVIGELFF. Full variable domain (outside the CDR3, taken from reference TRBV2 and TRBJ2-2): EPEVTQTPSHQVTQMGQEVILRCVPISNHLYFYWYRQILGQKVEFLVSFYNNEISEKSEIFDDQFSVERPDGSNFTLKIRSTKLEDSAMYFCASDREVIGELFFGEGSRLTVL.

The chain links TRBV19 to TRBJ2-7; tentatively, D is TRBD1 or TRBD2 (5 bases each). CDR1 LNHDA and CDR2 SQIVND come from the germline V gene (reference sequence). V lost 4 bases, J lost 2 bases, and 12 bases lay in between. This CDR3 is built from 14 residues. DNA of the CDR3: TGTGCCAGTAGTACTTCCGGGGCCCCCTACGAGCAGTACGTC. Residues: CASSTSGAPYEQYV.

This chain joins TRBV3-1 (or the pseudogene TRBV3-2) and TRBJ1-5; tentatively, D is TRBD1 (5 bases). Germline V CDR1 and CDR2: LGHDT, YNNKEL (reference sequence). CDR3 length: 14 amino acids. V lost 4 bases and J 3 bases, leaving 10 bases between the germline ends. Here the CDR3 DNA reads TGTGCCAGCAGCCTAGGGACGGTCAATCAGCCCCAGCATTTT. This encodes CASSLGTVNQPQHF.

This chain uses TRBV6-5 with TRBJ1-1; possibly TRBD1 for D (5 bases). The CDR3 runs to 15 residues. Germline lookup yields CDR1 MNHEY and CDR2 SVGAGI. Between the trimmed V and J ends, which lost 7 bases and 1 base, there was a span of 16 bases. CDR3 sequence (DNA): TGTGCCAGCATGTCCCGCAGGGTGGGGAACACTGAAGCTTTCTTT. Its protein is CASMSRRVGNTEAFF.